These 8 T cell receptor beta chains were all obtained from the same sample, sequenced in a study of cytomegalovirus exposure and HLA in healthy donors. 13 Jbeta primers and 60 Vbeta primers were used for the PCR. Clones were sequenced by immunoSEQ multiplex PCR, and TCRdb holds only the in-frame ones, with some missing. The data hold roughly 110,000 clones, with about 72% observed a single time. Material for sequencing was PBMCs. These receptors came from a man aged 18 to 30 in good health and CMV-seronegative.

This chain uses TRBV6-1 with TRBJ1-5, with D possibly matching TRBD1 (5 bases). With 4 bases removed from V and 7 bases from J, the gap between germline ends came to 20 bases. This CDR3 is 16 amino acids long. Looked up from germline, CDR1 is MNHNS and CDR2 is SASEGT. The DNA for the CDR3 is TGTGCCAGCAGTGCCCCTCCCAGGGCGGGAGGCCAGCCCCAGCATTTT. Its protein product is CASSAPPRAGGQPQHF.

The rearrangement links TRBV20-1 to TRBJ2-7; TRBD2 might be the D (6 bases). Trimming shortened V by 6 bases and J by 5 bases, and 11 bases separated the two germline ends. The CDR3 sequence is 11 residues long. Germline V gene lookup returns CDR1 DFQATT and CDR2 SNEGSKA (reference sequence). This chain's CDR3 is CSAPGSHEQYF. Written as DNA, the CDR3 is TGCAGTGCCCCCGGGAGTCACGAGCAGTACTTC.

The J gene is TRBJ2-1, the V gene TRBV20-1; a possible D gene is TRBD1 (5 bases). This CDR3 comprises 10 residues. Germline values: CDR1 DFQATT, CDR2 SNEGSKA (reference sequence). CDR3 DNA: TGCAGCCAGGGAAACAATGAGCAGTTCTTC. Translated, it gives CSQGNNEQFF.

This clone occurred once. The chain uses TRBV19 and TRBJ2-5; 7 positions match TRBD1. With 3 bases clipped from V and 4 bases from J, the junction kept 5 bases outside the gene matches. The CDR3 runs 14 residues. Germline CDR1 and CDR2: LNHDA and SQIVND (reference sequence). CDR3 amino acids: CASSIGTALETQYF. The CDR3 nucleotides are TGTGCCAGTAGTATCGGGACAGCCTTAGAGACCCAGTACTTC. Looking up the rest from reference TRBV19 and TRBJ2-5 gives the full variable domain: DGGITQSPKYLFRKEGQNVTLSCEQNLNHDAMYWYRQDPGQGLRLIYYSQIVNDFQKGDIAEGYSVSREKKESFPLTVTSAQKNPTAFYLCASSIGTALETQYFGPGTRLLVL.

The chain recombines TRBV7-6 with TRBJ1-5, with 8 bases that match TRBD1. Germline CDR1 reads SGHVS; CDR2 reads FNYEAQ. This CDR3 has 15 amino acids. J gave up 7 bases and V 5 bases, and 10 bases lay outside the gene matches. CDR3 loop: CASSPGQGLGQPQHF. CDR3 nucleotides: TGTGCCAGCAGCCCTGGACAGGGACTCGGACAGCCCCAGCATTTT.

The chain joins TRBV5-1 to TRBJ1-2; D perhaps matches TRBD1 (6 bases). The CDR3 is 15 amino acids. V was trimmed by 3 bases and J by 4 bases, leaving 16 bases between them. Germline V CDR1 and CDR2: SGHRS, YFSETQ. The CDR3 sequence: CASSSRGDTFYGYTF. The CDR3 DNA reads TGCGCCAGCAGCTCTCGTGGGGACACTTTCTATGGCTACACCTTC. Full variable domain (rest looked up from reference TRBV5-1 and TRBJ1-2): KAGVTQTPRYLIKTRGQQVTLSCSPISGHRSVSWYQQTPGQGLQFLFEYFSETQRNKGNFPGRFSGRQFSNSRSEMNVSTLELGDSALYLCASSSRGDTFYGYTFGSGTRLTVV.

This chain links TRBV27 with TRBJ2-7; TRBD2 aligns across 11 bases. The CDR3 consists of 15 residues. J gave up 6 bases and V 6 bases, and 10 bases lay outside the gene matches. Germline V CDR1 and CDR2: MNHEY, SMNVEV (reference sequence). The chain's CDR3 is CASSQTSGVPREQYF. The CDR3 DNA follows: TGTGCCAGCAGCCAGACTAGCGGGGTCCCCCGCGAGCAGTACTTC.

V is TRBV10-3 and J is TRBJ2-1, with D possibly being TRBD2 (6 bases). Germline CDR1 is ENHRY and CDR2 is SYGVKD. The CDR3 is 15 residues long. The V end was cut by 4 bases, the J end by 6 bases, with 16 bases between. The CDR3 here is CAISGGSRRGNEQFF. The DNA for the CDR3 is TGTGCCATCAGTGGGGGGAGCCGGAGGGGCAATGAGCAGTTCTTC.